The T cell receptor beta chain under discussion was sequenced for a study of cytomegalovirus exposure and HLA in healthy donors. Primers: 60 Vbeta forward and 13 Jbeta reverse. The method was immunoSEQ multiplex PCR; TCRdb's version includes in-frame clones alone and lacks a portion of them. The top ten hold roughly 8% of the sample, which has more than 90,000 clones, about four fifths seen once. The germline gives CDR1 KGHSH, CDR2 LQKENI. This CDR3 is built from 15 residues. After removal of 3 bases from V and 0 bases from J, the junction contained 2 bases not matched to a gene. This receptor was obtained from a human donor in good health. The sample consisted of PBMCs. The J gene is TRBJ2-1, the V gene TRBV18, with 7 positions matching TRBD2. In DNA, the CDR3 is TGTGCCAGCTCACCTCCGGGGGGCTCCTACAATGAGCAGTTCTTC. Amino acid sequence: CASSPPGGSYNEQFF. Full variable domain (outside the CDR3, taken from reference TRBV18 and TRBJ2-1): NAGVMQNPRHLVRRRGQEARLRCSPMKGHSHVYWYRQLPEEGLKFMVYLQKENIIDESGMPKERFSAEFPKEGPSILRIQQVVRGDSAAYFCASSPPGGSYNEQFFGPGTRLTVL.